The T cell receptor (beta chain) described here comes from a study of blood T cells in healthy people across ages. With a J-beta primer mix and a sample-barcoded 5' primer, a second PCR ran roughly 6 to 11 cycles. TCRdb re-called the 5' RACE reads through MiXCR, storing one row per CDR3 protein. The profile covers 650,000 to 1,000,000 distinct CDR3 sequences, with around half appearing a single time and over 15% taken by the ten largest. V shed 9 bases, J shed 3 bases, and the junction held 15 bases outside the gene matches. The CDR3 runs 16 residues. Germline loops: CDR1 SGHRS, CDR2 YFSETQ. This chain links TRBV5-1 with TRBJ2-7; 10 bases align to TRBD2. The sequenced sample was blood. The clonotype comes from a man older than 75 in good health. The CDR3 DNA reads as TGCGCCACCTTAACGCCCCGGCTAGCGGGAGTCTACGAGCAGTACTTC. Encoded protein: CATLTPRLAGVYEQYF.